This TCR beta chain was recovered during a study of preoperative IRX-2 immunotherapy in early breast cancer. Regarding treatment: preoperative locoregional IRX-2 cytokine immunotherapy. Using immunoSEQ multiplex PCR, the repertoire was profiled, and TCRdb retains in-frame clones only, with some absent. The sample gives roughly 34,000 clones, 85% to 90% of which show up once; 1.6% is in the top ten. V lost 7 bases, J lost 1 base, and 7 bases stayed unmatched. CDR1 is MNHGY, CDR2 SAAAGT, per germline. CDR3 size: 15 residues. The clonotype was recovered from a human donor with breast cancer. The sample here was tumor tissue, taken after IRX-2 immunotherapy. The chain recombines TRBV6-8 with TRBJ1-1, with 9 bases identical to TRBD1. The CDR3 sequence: CASTKDRGTNTEAFF. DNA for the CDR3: TGTGCCAGCACCAAGGACAGGGGAACGAACACTGAAGCTTTCTTT.